The 5 T cell receptor beta chains reported below all come from one sample, sequenced in a study of blood T cells in healthy people across ages. It was with a sample-barcoded 5' primer and a J-beta primer mix that a second PCR of about 6 to 11 cycles was run. MiXCR, applied by TCRdb to the 5' RACE reads, yields one record per CDR3 protein. The table records approximately 800,000 distinct CDR3 sequences, roughly 60% of them present only once. Material: blood. These receptors all stem from a man aged 25-45 years in good health.

The chain's CDR3 is CASSLAGQSRGYTF. The DNA of the CDR3 is TGTGCCAGCAGCTTGGCCGGACAGTCTAGGGGCTACACCTTC. The chain joins TRBV7-9 to TRBJ1-2; possible D gene TRBD1, 6 bases. CDR1 and CDR2 (germline): SEHNR, FQNEAQ (reference sequence). The CDR3 covers 14 residues. Trimming stripped 3 bases from V and 8 bases from J, with 16 bases between.

In DNA form, the CDR3 reads TGTGCCAGCAGCTTAGCGGCGGACTACGAGCAGTACTTC. It encodes CASSLAADYEQYF. This rearrangement joins TRBV7-2 to TRBJ2-7; no firm D call. CDR1 is SGHTA and CDR2 is FQGNSA in the germline V gene. V gave up 0 bases and J gave up 3 bases, with 6 bases separating them. The CDR3 loop spans 13 amino acids.

This clonotype was observed a handful of times. J is TRBJ2-4 and V is TRBV7-2; D ambiguous. Germline V CDR1 and CDR2: SGHTA, FQGNSA. Trimming pared 2 bases from V and 2 bases from J, leaving 4 bases between. The CDR3 consists of 13 residues. The CDR3 nucleotides read TGTGCCAGCAGCTTAAGTCCCAAAAACATTCAGTACTTC. Its translation: CASSLSPKNIQYF.

This clonotype occurred once. The chain carries TRBV12-3 or TRBV12-4 and TRBJ2-1; D call uncertain. The CDR3 spans 13 residues. V lost 11 bases to trimming and J lost 5 bases, with 16 bases between them. DNA for the CDR3: TGTGCCGGCACCCTTAACGGAAACAATGAGCAGTTCTTC. Translated: CAGTLNGNNEQFF.

The chain links TRBV25-1 to TRBJ2-5; tentatively, D is TRBD2 (6 bases). The CDR3 spans 15 residues. V was clipped by 7 bases and J by 7 bases, with 22 bases between them. The germline V gene encodes CDR1 MGHDK and CDR2 SYGVNS. CDR3 sequence: CASTSFGSGRGTQYF. The CDR3 DNA follows: TGTGCCAGCACCTCATTCGGTTCTGGGCGGGGGACCCAGTACTTC.